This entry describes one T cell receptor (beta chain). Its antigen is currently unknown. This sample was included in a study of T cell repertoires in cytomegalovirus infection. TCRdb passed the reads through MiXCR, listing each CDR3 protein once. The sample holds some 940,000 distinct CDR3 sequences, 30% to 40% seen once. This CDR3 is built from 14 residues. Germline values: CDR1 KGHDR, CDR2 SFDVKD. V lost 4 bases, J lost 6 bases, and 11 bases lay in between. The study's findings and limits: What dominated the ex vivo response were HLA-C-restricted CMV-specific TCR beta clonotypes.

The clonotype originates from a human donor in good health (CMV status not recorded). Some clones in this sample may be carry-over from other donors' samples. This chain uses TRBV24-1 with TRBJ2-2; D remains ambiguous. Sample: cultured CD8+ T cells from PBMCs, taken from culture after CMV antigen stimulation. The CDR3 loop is CATSDPRVAGELFF. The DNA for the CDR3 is TGTGCCACCAGTGACCCCCGGGTAGCCGGGGAGCTGTTTTTT.